This TCR beta chain was sequenced for a study of shared clonotypes between healthy human individuals. Study at large: CD4 naive and CD4 memory each took three plates per donor, while CD8 naive took two and CD8 memory one.

Data came from immunoSEQ multiplex PCR; TCRdb stores just in-frame clones and leaves some out. The sample includes about 2.4 million clones, 93% of them seen just once. The study drew all its donors from Caucasian adults living in Nashville, Tennessee. Notes on this clone: The antigen is undetermined.

Study-level findings and limits: Depth was large, yet rarefaction showed that sorted-subset sequencing was incomplete. Generation probabilities of non-shared clonotypes were lower (relative to those shared by all four donors).

CDR1 and CDR2 from the germline V gene are MDHEN and SYDVKM. Trimming at V came to 8 bases and at J to 2 bases, leaving 10 bases not matched to a gene. This CDR3 is built from 15 residues. The sequencing sample was made of naive CD4+ T cells from PBMCs. The subset: CD45RA+ positively selected. The chain has TRBV28 and TRBJ2-3, with TRBD1 matching 7 bases. The origin of this receptor is a young man in good health. Some clones in this sample may be carry-over from other donors' samples. The CDR3 reads CASLRRDRDTDTQYF. CDR3 DNA: TGTGCCAGCCTACGCCGGGACAGAGACACAGATACGCAGTATTTT.